This entry lists 21 T cell receptor beta chains sequenced from one sample in a study of T-cell reconstitution after alpha-beta-depleted transplantation in children. Unique molecular identifiers were incorporated when the TCRbeta library was constructed. MiXCR, applied by TCRdb to the PCR reads, yields one record per CDR3 protein. The sample has roughly 70,000 distinct CDR3 sequences, 4.9% seen once. Here the sequenced sample was PBMCs, mostly from graft donor cells, taken 180 days after TCRalphabeta/CD19-depleted stem cell transplant. These receptors were obtained from a boy younger than two who had a stem cell transplant for acute myeloid leukemia, so the T cells may come from the graft donor.

This clonotype was counted only a few times. A much larger clone lies one base from this, so it may be a read error. The chain carries TRBV20-1 and TRBJ2-2, with D hard to call. CDR3 length equals 18 residues. CDR1 and CDR2 from the germline V gene are DFQATT and SNEGSKA (reference sequence). CDR3 sequence reads: CCARDGLGTSAYTGELFF. The CDR3 nucleotides are TGCTGTGCTAGAGATGGATTAGGCACTTCCGCCTACACCGGGGAGCTGTTTTTT.

This clonotype was observed at least ten times. The V call is TRBV7-6, the J call TRBJ2-2; no clear D gene. Per the germline V gene, CDR1 is SGHVS and CDR2 is FNYEAQ. V dropped 5 bases and J dropped 1 base, with 8 bases sitting between them. The CDR3 has 14 amino acids. The CDR3: CASSPRQNTGELFF. The CDR3 region has the DNA TGTGCCAGCAGCCCCCGACAGAACACCGGGGAGCTGTTTTTT.

This clonotype was recorded at least ten times. V is TRBV10-3 and J is TRBJ2-7; D possibly corresponds to TRBD2 (7 bases). The CDR3 sequence is 15 residues long. V was clipped by 2 bases and J by 2 bases, with 13 bases between them. The germline gives CDR1 ENHRY, CDR2 SYGVKD. CDR3 in DNA: TGTGCCATCAGTGAGAGACCGCGGGGGCCCTACGAGCAGTACTTC. It encodes CAISERPRGPYEQYF.

This clonotype occurred many times. CDR3 amino acids: CASSFQGDSPLHF. CDR3 nucleotide sequence: TGTGCCAGCAGCTTTCAGGGTGATTCACCCCTCCACTTT. The chain uses TRBV7-8 and TRBJ1-6; D is possibly TRBD1 (5 bases). This CDR3 comprises 13 residues. V lost 3 bases to trimming and J lost 8 bases, with 8 bases between them. Germline V lookup: CDR1 SGHVS, CDR2 FQNEAQ. The full variable domain, completed using reference TRBV7-8 and TRBJ1-6, is GAGVSQSPRYKVAKRGQDVALRCDPISGHVSLFWYQQALGQGPEFLTYFQNEAQLDKSGLPSDRFFAERPEGSVSTLKIQRTQQEDSAVYLCASSFQGDSPLHFGNGTRLTVT.

This clonotype was detected a few times. This sequence joins TRBV12-3 or TRBV12-4 and TRBJ1-1; D remains unclear. The CDR3 totals 13 residues. The germline V and J ends were trimmed by 7 bases and 1 base, with 10 bases remaining between them. CDR3 in DNA: TGTGCCAGCATCCTTGTCCAGAACACTGAAGCTTTCTTT. Its translation is CASILVQNTEAFF.

This clonotype was seen repeatedly, ten times or more. V and J are TRBV7-2 and TRBJ1-2; 7 bases line up with TRBD1. The CDR3 totals 18 residues. Germline assignment: CDR1 SGHTA and CDR2 FQGNSA. V lost 2 bases and J lost 7; bases outside the gene matches: 19. The CDR3, as DNA: TGTGCCAGCAGCTTATCGTCCGGGACAGCCACCCAGGAGGGTGGCTACACCTTC. Protein: CASSLSSGTATQEGGYTF.

This clonotype was detected ten times or more. The CDR3 here is CASSFPEPGLYEQYV. CDR3 bases: TGTGCCAGCAGTTTCCCCGAACCAGGGCTCTACGAGCAGTACGTC. J is TRBJ2-7 and V is TRBV27; tentatively, D is TRBD1 (5 bases). Per germline, CDR1 MNHEY and CDR2 SMNVEV (reference sequence). CDR3 length: 15 residues. Trimming removed 3 bases from V and 3 bases from J, with 15 bases in between.

In this sample, this clonotype turned up many times. The chain couples TRBV12-3 or TRBV12-4 to TRBJ1-6; D might be TRBD1 (6 bases). This CDR3 contains 14 residues. Trimming shortened V by 7 bases and J by 10 bases, and 17 bases separated the two germline ends. DNA of the CDR3: TGTGCCAGCAAGTCGGACAGAGGGGGATCACCCCTCCACTTT. Residues: CASKSDRGGSPLHF.

This clonotype ranks as medium-sized. The J gene is TRBJ2-2, the V gene TRBV29-1; TRBD1 matches at 9 bases. V shed 3 bases, J shed 4 bases, and the junction held 3 bases outside the gene matches. The CDR3 spans 14 residues. Germline V gene data show CDR1 as SQVTM and CDR2 as ANQGSEA. CDR3 nucleotides: TGCAGCGTTGATGGGACAGGGAGCACCGGGGAGCTGTTTTTT. Residues: CSVDGTGSTGELFF.

This clonotype was recorded at least ten times. The V gene is TRBV4-1, the J gene TRBJ2-2, with TRBD1 as a possible D gene (6 bases). CDR1 is MGHRA, CDR2 YSYEKL, per germline. This CDR3 region has 13 residues. Deletions cut 4 bases from V and 8 bases from J, with 11 bases between. CDR3 bases: TGCGCCAGCAGCCCAGGGGTGAGAGGGGAGCTGTTTTTT. As protein: CASSPGVRGELFF.

In this sample, this clonotype turned up many times. The chain carries TRBV12-3 or TRBV12-4 and TRBJ2-1; no firm D call. V lost 3 bases and J lost 2, with 8 bases in between. The CDR3 contains 14 residues. CDR3 loop: CASSFWQTYNEQFF. The CDR3 DNA reads TGTGCCAGCAGTTTTTGGCAAACCTACAATGAGCAGTTCTTC.

This clonotype was seen many times. The chain has TRBV9 and TRBJ1-2; D unresolved. Per germline, CDR1 SGDLS and CDR2 YYNGEE. This CDR3 is built from 14 residues. V was cut by 1 base and J by 2 bases, with 9 bases left in between. CDR3 in DNA: TGTGCCAGCAGCGTAAGGCTCCAGAACTATGGCTACACCTTC. It yields the protein CASSVRLQNYGYTF.

This clonotype has ten or more counts. V and J are TRBV5-1 and TRBJ2-1; D is perhaps TRBD2 (7 bases). The germline gives CDR1 SGHRS, CDR2 YFSETQ. The CDR3 covers 16 residues. The V end was cut by 5 bases, the J end by 5 bases, with 20 bases between. CDR3 nucleotide sequence: TGCGCCAGCAGTCCGGGCGAGGGGGGGTGGGACAATGAGCAGTTCTTC. It codes for CASSPGEGGWDNEQFF.

This clonotype has at least ten counts. The chain joins TRBV7-2 to TRBJ2-7; D remains unclear. Germline CDR1 reads SGHTA; CDR2 reads FQGNSA. The germline V and J ends were trimmed by 1 base and 4 bases, with 11 bases remaining between them. The CDR3 runs to 14 residues. The DNA for the CDR3 is TGTGCCAGCAGCTTAGGTCTTTGGAATTACGAGCAGTACGTC. Amino acids: CASSLGLWNYEQYV.

This clonotype was seen repeatedly, ten times or more. The chain employs TRBV12-3 or TRBV12-4 and TRBJ2-3; tentatively, D is TRBD1 (5 bases). V was pared by 3 bases and J by 0 bases, with 13 bases between. CDR3 length: 16 amino acids. The CDR3 sequence is CASSFYGARSTDTQYF. CDR3 nucleotide sequence: TGTGCCAGCAGTTTTTATGGGGCCAGAAGCACAGATACGCAGTATTTT.

By frequency in the sample, this clonotype is large. The chain joins TRBV13 to TRBJ2-3, with D unresolved. This CDR3 region has 13 residues. Per germline, CDR1 PRHDT and CDR2 FYEKMQ (reference sequence). V lost 4 bases to trimming and J lost 1 base, with 6 bases between them. The chain's CDR3 is CASSSMGTDTQYF. In DNA, the CDR3 is TGTGCCAGCAGCTCAATGGGCACAGATACGCAGTATTTT. Full variable domain (rest looked up from reference TRBV13 and TRBJ2-3): AAGVIQSPRHLIKEKRETATLKCYPIPRHDTVYWYQQGPGQDPQFLISFYEKMQSDKGSIPDRFSAQQFSDYHSELNMSSLELGDSALYFCASSSMGTDTQYFGPGTRLTVL.

This clonotype was seen at least ten times. This chain connects TRBV6-1 to TRBJ1-3; weak D call: TRBD1 (6 bases). This CDR3 comprises 15 residues. The V end was cut by 2 bases, the J end by 8 bases, with 16 bases between. Germline V gene sequence: CDR1 MNHNS, CDR2 SASEGT. The DNA for the CDR3 is TGTGCCAGCAGTGAACCGGCAGGGGCTGGGGACACCATATATTTT. Residues: CASSEPAGAGDTIYF.

This clonotype was found many times. The genes are TRBV6-5 and TRBJ1-2; TRBD1 aligns across 8 bases. V gave up 6 bases and J gave up 3 bases; unmatched junction bases: 6. The CDR3 spans 14 residues. Germline V gives CDR1 MNHEY, CDR2 SVGAGI. This CDR3 is CASRTQGAYYGYTF. Written as DNA, the CDR3 is TGTGCCAGCAGAACCCAGGGGGCGTACTATGGCTACACCTTC.

The sample holds many counts of this clonotype. The gene calls are TRBV25-1 and TRBJ1-6; D is perhaps TRBD1 (5 bases). Germline V gene data show CDR1 as MGHDK and CDR2 as SYGVNS. CDR3 length: 14 amino acids. V lost 4 bases and J lost 6, with 10 bases in between. The CDR3 spells CASSVDTGNSPLHF. In nucleotides, the CDR3 is TGTGCCAGCAGTGTGGACACCGGTAATTCACCCCTCCACTTT.

This clonotype was counted at least ten times. The chain links TRBV2 to TRBJ1-1; D gene uncertain. V lost 4 bases and J 6 bases, leaving 12 bases between the germline ends. Looked up from germline, CDR1 is SNHLY and CDR2 is FYNNEI. This CDR3 comprises 13 residues. CDR3 sequence (DNA): TGTGCCAGCAGTGGTTCTGGAATCCCTGAAGCTTTCTTT. It encodes CASSGSGIPEAFF.

This clonotype was counted many times. This chain links TRBV27 with TRBJ1-5; 7 bases agree with TRBD1. The CDR3 extends over 16 amino acids. V shed 4 bases, J shed 4 bases, and the junction held 10 bases outside the gene matches. Germline values: CDR1 MNHEY, CDR2 SMNVEV (reference sequence). The CDR3 is CASSSNRQGGNQPQHF. The DNA for the CDR3 is TGTGCCAGCAGTTCCAACCGACAGGGAGGTAATCAGCCCCAGCATTTT.